This T cell receptor (beta chain) was sequenced in a study of shared clonotypes between healthy human individuals. Across the whole study: The study enrolled two women and three men aged 18 to 49. The study's findings and limits: Among donors, clonotype sharing was expected to be affected by sequencing depth.

Naive CD8 cells lacked CD45RO, underwent positive selection for CCR7 and left out terminally differentiated effector memory CD45RA+ cells. Genomic DNA from each subset was divided evenly over several immunoSEQ plates. Using immunoSEQ multiplex PCR, the repertoire was profiled, and TCRdb retains in-frame clones only, with some absent. Altogether about 800,000 clones are present, about 96% being singletons, with the ten largest covering about 0.25%. Germline V gene sequence: CDR1 SGHDN, CDR2 FVKESK. This CDR3 is 14 amino acids long. The V end was cut by 4 bases, the J end by 12 bases, with 19 bases between. Concerning this clone: What it recognizes is unknown.

The sequencing sample was made of naive CD8+ T cells sorted from blood. The V and J genes are TRBV14 and TRBJ2-1; D gene ambiguous. The sequence was collected from a man aged 25-45 years in good health. The CDR3 region is CASSRLMTASLQFF. The CDR3 DNA reads as TGTGCCAGCAGCCGTCTTATGACGGCAAGTCTGCAGTTCTTC.